What follows are 12 T cell receptor beta chains derived from one specimen sequenced in a study of blood T cell repertoires in COVID-19. The protocol was immunoSEQ multiplex PCR, while the TCRdb copy is restricted to in-frame clones and leaves out a portion. The data show tens of thousands of clones, 82% seen once. The sample taken for sequencing was peripheral blood. These receptors were collected from a human donor in a cohort sampled during active COVID-19.

The chain has TRBV29-1 and TRBJ1-2, with 8 bases fitting TRBD1. CDR3 length: 13 amino acids. CDR1 is SQVTM, CDR2 ANQGSEA, per germline. J was trimmed by 4 bases and V by 7 bases; bases with no gene match: 8. The CDR3 sequence: CSALPGQGYGYTF. As DNA, the CDR3 is TGCAGCGCCTTGCCCGGACAGGGCTATGGCTACACCTTC.

CDR3 coding DNA: TGCGCCAGCAGCGGGATAGGGGCCACGGGAGGTGGCTACACCTTC. Encoded protein: CASSGIGATGGGYTF. This chain uses TRBV5-1 with TRBJ1-2; possibly TRBD1 for D (5 bases). V was trimmed by 4 bases and J by 7 bases, leaving 20 bases between them. Per the germline V gene, CDR1 is SGHRS and CDR2 is YFSETQ. The CDR3 extends over 15 amino acids.

This chain joins TRBV7-9 and TRBJ2-7; a possible D gene is TRBD1 (5 bases). Germline CDR1 SEHNR, CDR2 FQNEAQ (reference sequence). CDR3 length equals 14 residues. Trimming shortened V by 4 bases and J by 0 bases, and 10 bases separated the two germline ends. The CDR3 reads CASSSYRSSYEQYF. In DNA form, the CDR3 reads TGTGCCAGCAGCTCCTACAGGTCCTCCTACGAGCAGTACTTC.

A few counts support this clone. The chain is built from TRBV5-1 and TRBJ2-5, with 9 bases lining up with TRBD2. The CDR3 is made up of 15 amino acids. V dropped 2 bases and J dropped 1; count of bases not matched to a gene: 3. The germline CDR1 and CDR2 sequences are SGHRS and YFSETQ. The CDR3, as DNA: TGCGCCAGCAGCTTCCTGACTAGCGGCCAAGAGACCCAGTACTTC. Translated, it gives CASSFLTSGQETQYF.

The V gene is TRBV14, the J gene TRBJ1-1; D possibly corresponds to TRBD1 (6 bases). Trimming stripped 5 bases from V and 11 bases from J, with 12 bases between. CDR1 and CDR2 (germline): SGHDN, FVKESK. The CDR3 totals 11 residues. The CDR3 sequence: CASSVQGQAFF. The CDR3 region has the DNA TGTGCCAGCAGCGTACAGGGTCAGGCTTTCTTT.

The chain couples TRBV5-4 to TRBJ2-1; TRBD1 might be the D (6 bases). V was trimmed by 1 base and J by 7 bases, leaving 12 bases between them. The CDR3 is 14 amino acids. The germline gives CDR1 SGHNT, CDR2 YYREEE (reference sequence). The CDR3 reads CASSLTSRGNEQFF. The CDR3, as DNA: TGTGCCAGCAGCTTGACCAGCAGGGGAAATGAGCAGTTCTTC.

V usage is TRBV5-1 and J usage is TRBJ1-2; D gene unclear. This CDR3 comprises 16 residues. Germline CDR1 reads SGHRS; CDR2 reads YFSETQ. V was clipped by 0 bases and J by 0 bases, with 12 bases between them. The CDR3 reads CASSLVATVSNYGYTF. CDR3 sequence (DNA): TGCGCCAGCAGCTTGGTCGCTACCGTCTCTAACTATGGCTACACCTTC.

This chain uses TRBV18 with TRBJ2-1, with 7 bases aligning to TRBD2. This CDR3 has 15 amino acids. Germline trimming cut 0 bases from V and 7 bases from J; bases unmatched to any gene: 6. CDR1 is KGHSH, CDR2 LQKENI, per germline. The CDR3 nucleotides are TGTGCCAGCTCACCACCCGCGAAAGCGGGAAATGAGCAGTTCTTC. Its translation is CASSPPAKAGNEQFF.

V usage is TRBV18 and J usage is TRBJ2-3; weak D call: TRBD2 (7 bases). Germline CDR1 and CDR2: KGHSH and LQKENI. Trimming took 2 bases from V and 5 from J, leaving 11 bases between them. The CDR3 is 14 residues long. The CDR3 loop reads CASSPGGARDTQYF. The CDR3 DNA follows: TGTGCCAGCTCACCAGGGGGGGCTCGAGATACGCAGTATTTT.

The chain is built from TRBV2 and TRBJ1-4; D is perhaps TRBD1 (6 bases). Germline CDR1 SNHLY, CDR2 FYNNEI. Trimming took 4 bases from V and 8 from J, leaving 14 bases between them. This CDR3 is built from 14 residues. The CDR3: CASSATGLGEKLFF. The DNA of the CDR3 is TGTGCCAGCAGTGCCACAGGGTTGGGGGAAAAACTGTTTTTT.

This clone has more than one count but fewer than ten. DNA for the CDR3: TGCGCCAGCAGCCAAGAAGAGGTTCATCAGCCCCAGCATTTT. It yields the protein CASSQEEVHQPQHF. The chain is built from TRBV4-1 and TRBJ1-5; no clear D gene. The CDR3 length is 14 residues. The germline V gene has CDR1 MGHRA and CDR2 YSYEKL. Trimming took off 0 bases at V and 5 bases at J, with 8 bases between the two ends.

The chain carries TRBV5-4 and TRBJ2-5; D gene uncertain. This CDR3 is built from 15 residues. Germline V gene sequence: CDR1 SGHNT, CDR2 YYREEE (reference sequence). Trimming cost V 0 bases and J 1 base, with 10 bases left between them. CDR3 in DNA: TGTGCCAGCAGCTTGGCCTCGGGTGCCCAAGAGACCCAGTACTTC. This sequence encodes CASSLASGAQETQYF.